This T cell receptor (beta chain) appears in the sequencing data of a study of T cell responses to AZD1222 COVID-19 vaccine. Libraries were prepared by immunoSEQ multiplex PCR; TCRdb keeps only in-frame clonotypes and omits some of them. The top ten clones hold around 1.7% of a sample with 140,000 or so clones, 80% to 95% of them seen once. Comment on this clone: Antigen: not known.

Findings of the study overall: Compared with day 0, the breadth and depth of the Spike-specific TCR repertoire rose significantly after two doses of AZD1222. Only after the peak T cell response were repertoires sampled. The study reported that nearly half of spike-specific TCRs target unmutated variant regions. Just a handful of AZD1222 recipients were seropositive at baseline.

V lost 2 bases to trimming and J lost 0 bases; unmatched junction nucleotides: 16. The CDR3 is made up of 21 amino acids. Per germline, CDR1 ENHRY and CDR2 SYGVKD. The receptor's source is an adult in good health. This sequence joins TRBV10-3 and TRBJ1-5; 10 nucleotides agree with TRBD1. Specimen: peripheral blood, collected on day 0 of AZD1222 vaccination. CDR3 in amino acids: CAISEPPTGTGVDYSNQPQHF. As DNA, the CDR3 is TGTGCCATCAGTGAGCCACCGACCGGGACAGGGGTGGATTATAGCAATCAGCCCCAGCATTTT.